These 18 T cell receptor beta chains were all obtained from the same sample, sequenced in a study of beta chain features in type 1 diabetes. Regarding the study as a whole: Patients with Type 1 diabetes showed moderately but significantly shorter TCRB CDR3s in all four CD4+ subsets.

Antigens of these TCRs are unknown. Expressed TCRB transcripts were sequenced after all isolated RNA was converted to cDNA. Generated by immunoSEQ multiplex PCR, the TCRdb table keeps only in-frame clones and is missing some. The repertoire holds about 370,000 clones, with 9.5% to 10% as singletons. The sequencing sample was made of central memory CD4+ T cells from blood. All receptors derive from a man aged 30-40 years with type 1 diabetes.

This clone was counted a few times. The chain combines TRBV19 with TRBJ2-7; TRBD2 aligns across 10 bases. This CDR3 has 14 amino acids. Trimming at V came to 4 bases and at J to 3 bases, leaving 3 bases not matched to a gene. The germline gives CDR1 LNHDA, CDR2 SQIVND (reference sequence). DNA of the CDR3: TGTGCCAGTAGTAGGGGACTAGCGATCTACGAGCAGTACTTC. Its translation is CASSRGLAIYEQYF.

This chain joins TRBV5-1 and TRBJ2-7, with 12 bases that match TRBD2. Germline V gene lookup returns CDR1 SGHRS and CDR2 YFSETQ. The V segment lost 3 bases and the J segment 6 bases; nucleotides outside the gene matches: 7. The length of the CDR3 is 15 residues. CDR3 DNA sequence: TGCGCCAGCAGCTCGACTAGCGGGAGACGAGGCGAGCAGTACTTC. Translated, it gives CASSSTSGRRGEQYF.

V is TRBV6-6 and J is TRBJ2-7; D might be TRBD1 (5 bases). Trimming cost V 4 bases and J 2 bases, with 18 bases left between them. The CDR3 is made up of 16 amino acids. Germline values: CDR1 MNHNY, CDR2 SVGAGI (reference sequence). The CDR3 nucleotides read TGTGCCAGCAGTTTAGACAGCTCAAGACTGGCCTACGAGCAGTACTTC. Amino acid sequence: CASSLDSSRLAYEQYF.

V gene TRBV7-2 combines with J gene TRBJ2-2; D may match TRBD1 or TRBD2 (6 bases each). The CDR3 has 15 residues. V dropped 1 base and J dropped 5 bases, with 11 bases sitting between them. The germline gives CDR1 SGHTA, CDR2 FQGNSA. CDR3 sequence (DNA): TGTGCCAGCAGCTTAGGCGGAGGGGGTACCGGGGAGCTGTTTTTT. The encoded protein is CASSLGGGGTGELFF.

This clone appeared a few times. The chain uses TRBV27 and TRBJ2-7, with D perhaps matching TRBD1 or TRBD2 (6 bases each). The germline V and J ends were trimmed by 10 bases and 7 bases, with 20 bases remaining between them. Germline values: CDR1 MNHEY, CDR2 SMNVEV (reference sequence). This CDR3 comprises 13 residues. The chain's CDR3 is CATSPSRRGEQYF. Written as DNA, the CDR3 is TGTGCCACCTCCCCGAGTCGGAGGGGGGAGCAGTACTTC.

This clone has more than one count but fewer than ten. The rearrangement uses TRBV29-1 and TRBJ2-7; 8 nucleotides align to TRBD1. After removal of 6 bases from V and 4 bases from J, the junction contained 11 bases not matched to a gene. The CDR3 contains 14 residues. Germline-derived CDR1 and CDR2 are SQVTM and ANQGSEA. The DNA of the CDR3 is TGCAGCGTCCAGGGGTGGCAGGGGGCTTACGAGCAGTACTTC. Residues: CSVQGWQGAYEQYF.

This rearrangement joins TRBV7-9 to TRBJ2-7; D is ambiguous. The CDR3 has 12 amino acids. V was shortened by 1 base and J by 1 base, with 2 bases between the two germline ends. The germline gives CDR1 SEHNR, CDR2 FQNEAQ (reference sequence). The CDR3 spells CASSLESYEQYF. In nucleotides, the CDR3 is TGTGCCAGCAGCTTAGAATCCTACGAGCAGTACTTC.

The chain joins TRBV7-9 to TRBJ1-1; a possible D gene is TRBD1 (5 bases). Germline loops: CDR1 SEHNR, CDR2 FQNEAQ (reference sequence). CDR3 length: 13 residues. Trimming left V 4 bases short and J 8 bases short, with 14 bases between. The CDR3: CASSSLQAGEAFF. The CDR3 bases are TGTGCCAGCAGCTCATTACAGGCGGGAGAAGCTTTCTTT.

This clone was detected a few times. This chain links TRBV11-2 with TRBJ2-3; TRBD2 agrees at 8 bases. V was clipped by 8 bases and J by 6 bases; unmatched bases: 13. Germline assignment: CDR1 SGHAT and CDR2 FQNNGV. The CDR3 covers 15 residues. The CDR3 DNA is TGTGCCAGCGCGTCTGGGCGGGAGGAGGGTGATACGCAGTATTTT. Protein sequence: CASASGREEGDTQYF. Based on the CDR3 plus reference TRBV11-2 and TRBJ2-3, the full variable domain is EAGVAQSPRYKIIEKRQSVAFWCNPISGHATLYWYQQILGQGPKLLIQFQNNGVVDDSQLPKDRFSAERLKGVDSTLKIQPAKLEDSAVYLCASASGREEGDTQYFGPGTRLTVL.

The rearrangement uses TRBV5-1 and TRBJ2-1; no definite D call. Germline-derived CDR1 and CDR2 are SGHRS and YFSETQ. CDR3 length equals 15 residues. Trimming shortened V by 0 bases and J by 1 base, and 8 bases separated the two germline ends. CDR3 residues: CASSLADPSYNEQFF. The CDR3 DNA sequence: TGCGCCAGCAGCTTGGCGGATCCTTCCTACAATGAGCAGTTCTTC.

In its sample, this clone was seen a few times. The V gene is TRBV9, the J gene TRBJ2-3; D may be TRBD1 or TRBD2 (5 bases each). The CDR3 spans 13 residues. The germline V gene encodes CDR1 SGDLS and CDR2 YYNGEE. Trimming stripped 2 bases from V and 4 bases from J, with 8 bases between. The CDR3 protein is CASSVQGADTQYF. In DNA, the CDR3 is TGTGCCAGCAGCGTGCAGGGAGCAGATACGCAGTATTTT.

This sequence joins TRBV5-4 and TRBJ2-1; unclear D gene. V was cut by 7 bases and J by 5 bases, with 7 bases left in between. CDR1 SGHNT and CDR2 YYREEE come from the germline V gene (reference sequence). The CDR3 totals 11 residues. The DNA of the CDR3 is TGTGCCAGCTCCAGCAACAATGAGCAGTTCTTC. Translation gives CASSSNNEQFF.

The chain joins TRBV11-2 to TRBJ2-7, with 7 bases lining up with TRBD2. Germline V CDR1 and CDR2: SGHAT, FQNNGV. V was clipped by 4 bases and J by 5 bases; unmatched bases: 11. The CDR3 sequence is 15 residues long. The CDR3 DNA follows: TGTGCCAGCAGCTCCCAACGCGGGAGAGGGGACGAGCAGTACTTC. Residues: CASSSQRGRGDEQYF.

A few counts support this clone. The rearrangement links TRBV6-1 to TRBJ1-1, with 9 bases lining up with TRBD1. V lost 7 bases, J lost 3 bases, and 9 bases stayed unmatched. This CDR3 region has 15 residues. Germline CDR1 reads MNHNS; CDR2 reads SASEGT. The CDR3 loop reads CASKPGTGRDTEAFF. The CDR3 DNA reads as TGTGCCAGCAAACCCGGGACAGGGAGGGACACTGAAGCTTTCTTT.

This clone was counted between two and nine times. This is likely an artifact of a read error, given a far larger clone one base away. This sequence joins TRBV11-2 and TRBJ2-1; D ambiguous. The germline V gene has CDR1 SGHAT and CDR2 FQNNGV. The CDR3 totals 14 residues. Trimming left V 3 bases short and J 7 bases short, with 13 bases between. DNA for the CDR3: TGTGCCAGCAGCTTCCGCCAAATAGGAAATGAGCAGTTCTTC. This translates into CASSFRQIGNEQFF.

The sample holds a few counts of this clone. The chain couples TRBV5-4 to TRBJ1-1, with unresolved D. The germline V gene has CDR1 SGHNT and CDR2 YYREEE (reference sequence). V dropped 2 bases and J dropped 1 base, with 9 bases sitting between them. CDR3 length: 14 residues. The CDR3 bases are TGTGCCAGCAGCTTCTTTTCGCGGAACACTGAAGCTTTCTTT. As protein: CASSFFSRNTEAFF.

This clone was recorded at least ten times. The rearrangement uses TRBV28 and TRBJ2-1, with 8 bases identical to TRBD2. V lost 3 bases, J lost 7 bases, and 17 bases stayed unmatched. Germline values: CDR1 MDHEN, CDR2 SYDVKM. The CDR3 covers 18 residues. The CDR3: CASSFPTSGTPQGNEQFF. CDR3 DNA sequence: TGTGCCAGCAGTTTCCCAACTAGCGGCACTCCCCAAGGTAATGAGCAGTTCTTC.

V gene TRBV19 combines with J gene TRBJ1-5, with 8 nucleotides matching TRBD1. With 5 bases clipped from V and 2 bases from J, the junction kept 8 bases outside the gene matches. The CDR3 sequence is 16 residues long. Germline V lookup: CDR1 LNHDA, CDR2 SQIVND (reference sequence). This CDR3 reads CASSAPGQGGNQPQHF. The CDR3 coding sequence is TGTGCCAGTAGTGCCCCCGGACAGGGTGGCAATCAGCCCCAGCATTTT.